This record looks at one TCR beta chain sequence and its context. Antigen specificity is unknown. These data belong to a study of blood T cells in healthy people across ages. Study-level background: Per every two T cells, about one barcoded beta molecule was captured by template switching.

Donors were healthy Caucasian individuals from Russia aged roughly 6 to 90. The authors isolated at least 6 million PBMCs per sample. Overall study results and limits: In long-lived donors, naive CD4+ cell counts and diversity exceeded those of aged donors.

PCR was performed a second time for 7 to 11 cycles using a sample-barcoded 5' primer and a J-beta primer mix. MiXCR, applied by TCRdb to the 5' RACE reads, yields one record per CDR3 protein. The data contain about 970,000 distinct CDR3 sequences, roughly half of them seen just once; the ten biggest clones take up about 21%. This CDR3 has 12 amino acids. The V gene lost 5 bases and the J gene lost 10 bases, with 17 bases spanning the gap. Germline CDR1 is DFQATT and CDR2 is SNEGSKA (reference sequence). Material: blood. This TCR derives from a woman aged 60-70 years in good health. The chain recombines TRBV20-1 with TRBJ1-1; no firm D call. CDR3 protein: CSAGRSTSRAFF. CDR3 nucleotide sequence: TGCAGTGCTGGGAGGAGCACCTCCAGAGCTTTCTTT.